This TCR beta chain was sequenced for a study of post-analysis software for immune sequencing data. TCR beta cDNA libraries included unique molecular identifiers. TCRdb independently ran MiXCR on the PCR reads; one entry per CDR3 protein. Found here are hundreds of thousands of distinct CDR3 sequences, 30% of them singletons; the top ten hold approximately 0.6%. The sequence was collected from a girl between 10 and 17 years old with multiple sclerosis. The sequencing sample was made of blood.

CDR3 in amino acids: CATSRPSGGFTDTQYF. Written as DNA, the CDR3 is TGTGCCACCAGCAGACCCTCAGGGGGGTTCACAGATACGCAGTATTTT. The chain carries TRBV15 and TRBJ2-3; possibly TRBD1 for D (7 bases). Germline CDR1 reads LNHNV; CDR2 reads YYDKDF (reference sequence). With 2 bases removed from V and 2 bases from J, the gap between germline ends came to 14 bases. This CDR3 spans 16 amino acids.